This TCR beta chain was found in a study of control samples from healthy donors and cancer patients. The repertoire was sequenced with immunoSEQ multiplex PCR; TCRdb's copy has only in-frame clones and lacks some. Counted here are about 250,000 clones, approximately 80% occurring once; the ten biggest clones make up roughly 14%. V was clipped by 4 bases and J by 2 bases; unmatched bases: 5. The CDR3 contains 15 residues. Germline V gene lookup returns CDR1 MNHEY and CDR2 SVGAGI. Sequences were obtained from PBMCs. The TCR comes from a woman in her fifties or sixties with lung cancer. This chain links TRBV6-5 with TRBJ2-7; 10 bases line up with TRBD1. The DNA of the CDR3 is TGTGCCAGCAGTTTGGGGACAGGGGTCGCCTACGAGCAGTACTTC. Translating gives CASSLGTGVAYEQYF.